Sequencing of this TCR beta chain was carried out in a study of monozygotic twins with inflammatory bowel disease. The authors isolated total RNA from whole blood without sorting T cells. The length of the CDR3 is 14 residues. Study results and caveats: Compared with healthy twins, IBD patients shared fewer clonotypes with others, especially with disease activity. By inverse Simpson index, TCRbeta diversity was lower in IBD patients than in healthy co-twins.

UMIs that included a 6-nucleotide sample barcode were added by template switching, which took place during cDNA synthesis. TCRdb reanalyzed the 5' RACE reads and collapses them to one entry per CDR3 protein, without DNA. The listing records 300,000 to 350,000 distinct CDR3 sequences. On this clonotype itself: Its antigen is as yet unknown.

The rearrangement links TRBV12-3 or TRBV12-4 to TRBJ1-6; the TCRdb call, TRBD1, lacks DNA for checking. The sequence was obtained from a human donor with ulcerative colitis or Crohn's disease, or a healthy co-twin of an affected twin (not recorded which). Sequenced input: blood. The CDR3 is CASSTQGQGSPLHF.